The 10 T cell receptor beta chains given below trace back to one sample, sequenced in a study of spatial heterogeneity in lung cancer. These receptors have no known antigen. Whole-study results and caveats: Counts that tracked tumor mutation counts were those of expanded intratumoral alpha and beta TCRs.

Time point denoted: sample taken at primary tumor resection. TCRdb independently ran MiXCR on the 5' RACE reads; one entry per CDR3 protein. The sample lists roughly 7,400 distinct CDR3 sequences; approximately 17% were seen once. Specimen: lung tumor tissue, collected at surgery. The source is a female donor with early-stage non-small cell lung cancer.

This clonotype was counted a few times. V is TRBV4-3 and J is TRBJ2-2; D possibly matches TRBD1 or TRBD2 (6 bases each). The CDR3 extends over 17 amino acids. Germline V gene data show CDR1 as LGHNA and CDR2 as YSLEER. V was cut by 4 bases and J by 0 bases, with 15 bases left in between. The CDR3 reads CASSRMSGAANTGELFF. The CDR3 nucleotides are TGCGCCAGCAGCCGGATGTCGGGGGCCGCGAACACCGGGGAGCTGTTTTTT.

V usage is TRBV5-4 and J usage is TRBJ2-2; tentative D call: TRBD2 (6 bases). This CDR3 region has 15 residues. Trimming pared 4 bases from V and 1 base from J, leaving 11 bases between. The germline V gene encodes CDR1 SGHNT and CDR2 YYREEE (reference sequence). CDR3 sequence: CASSPRRGNTGELFF. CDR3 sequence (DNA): TGTGCCAGCAGCCCTAGGAGGGGGAACACCGGGGAGCTGTTTTTT. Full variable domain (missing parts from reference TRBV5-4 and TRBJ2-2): ETGVTQSPTHLIKTRGQQVTLRCSSQSGHNTVSWYQQALGQGPQFIFQYYREEENGRGNFPPRFSGLQFPNYSSELNVNALELDDSALYLCASSPRRGNTGELFFGEGSRLTVL.

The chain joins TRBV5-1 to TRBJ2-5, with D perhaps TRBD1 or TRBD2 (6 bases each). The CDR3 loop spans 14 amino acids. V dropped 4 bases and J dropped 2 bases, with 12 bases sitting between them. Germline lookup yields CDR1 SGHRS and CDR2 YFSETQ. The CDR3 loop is CASSGGPLQETQYF. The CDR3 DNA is TGCGCCAGCAGCGGGGGGCCCTTACAAGAGACCCAGTACTTC.

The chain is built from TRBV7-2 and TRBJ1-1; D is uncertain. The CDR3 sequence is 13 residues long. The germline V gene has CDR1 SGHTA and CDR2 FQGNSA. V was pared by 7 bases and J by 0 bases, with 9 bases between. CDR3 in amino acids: CASNRQMNTEAFF. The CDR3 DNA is TGTGCCAGCAACAGACAAATGAACACTGAAGCTTTCTTT.

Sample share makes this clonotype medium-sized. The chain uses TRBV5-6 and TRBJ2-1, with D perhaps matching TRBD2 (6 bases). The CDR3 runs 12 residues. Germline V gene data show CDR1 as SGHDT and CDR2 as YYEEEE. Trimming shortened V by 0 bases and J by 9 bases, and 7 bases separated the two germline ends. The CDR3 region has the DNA TGTGCCAGCAGCTTGGGGACTACTGAGCAGTTCTTC. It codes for CASSLGTTEQFF. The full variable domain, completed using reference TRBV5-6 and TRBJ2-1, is DAGVTQSPTHLIKTRGQQVTLRCSPKSGHDTVSWYQQALGQGPQFIFQYYEEEERQRGNFPDRFSGHQFPNYSSELNVNALLLGDSALYLCASSLGTTEQFFGPGTRLTVL.

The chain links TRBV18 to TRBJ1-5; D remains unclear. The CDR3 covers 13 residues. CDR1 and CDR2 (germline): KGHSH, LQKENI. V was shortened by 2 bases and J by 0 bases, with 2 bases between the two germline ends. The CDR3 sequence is CASSPYSNQPQHF. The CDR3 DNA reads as TGTGCCAGCTCACCATATAGCAATCAGCCCCAGCATTTT.

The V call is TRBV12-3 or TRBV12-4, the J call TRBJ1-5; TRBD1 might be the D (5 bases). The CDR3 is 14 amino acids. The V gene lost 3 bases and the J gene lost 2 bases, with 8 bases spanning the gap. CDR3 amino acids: CASSLLGRNQPQHF. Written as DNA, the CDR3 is TGTGCCAGCAGTTTGTTGGGGCGCAATCAGCCCCAGCATTTT.

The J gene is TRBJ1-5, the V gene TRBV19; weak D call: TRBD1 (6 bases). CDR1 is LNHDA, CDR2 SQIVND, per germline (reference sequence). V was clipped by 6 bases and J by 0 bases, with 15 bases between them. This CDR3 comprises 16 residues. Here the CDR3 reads CASRKGGGYSNQPQHF. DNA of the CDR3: TGTGCCAGTAGGAAGGGGGGAGGATATAGCAATCAGCCCCAGCATTTT.

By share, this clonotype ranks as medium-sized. CDR3 sequence: CASSLVDREYTEAFF. The CDR3 DNA reads TGCGCCAGCAGCTTAGTAGACAGGGAATACACTGAAGCTTTCTTT. J is TRBJ1-1 and V is TRBV5-1; TRBD1 agrees at 7 bases. The CDR3 is 15 residues long. The J segment lost 3 bases and the V segment lost 2 bases, leaving 7 bases of the junction unmatched. Germline V gene data show CDR1 as SGHRS and CDR2 as YFSETQ.

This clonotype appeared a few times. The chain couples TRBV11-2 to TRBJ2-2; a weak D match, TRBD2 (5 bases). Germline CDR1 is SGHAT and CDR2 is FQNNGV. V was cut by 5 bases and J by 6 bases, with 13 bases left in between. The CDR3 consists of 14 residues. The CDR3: CASSPRGLAGELFF. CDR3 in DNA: TGTGCCAGCAGCCCCCGCGGGTTAGCCGGGGAGCTGTTTTTT.